This entry features one TCR beta chain sequence. Other DNA sequences in this sample translate to the same CDR3. These data are taken from a study of blood T cell repertoires in COVID-19. Study details: Samples came from the United States, Italy and Spain, spanning acute and convalescent COVID-19. The analysed material was cDNA or gDNA that came from T cells, B-cell-depleted T cells, or PBMCs.

In the original workflow: Nucleated cell number was recorded as an estimate derived from reference gene primer amplification. Here immunoSEQ multiplex PCR was the method, and the copy in TCRdb shows in-frame clones only, minus some. That table supplies the V and J calls and clone size; D and trimming were determined from the DNA. Found here are 150,000 to 200,000 clones, 85% to 90% of them singletons; the top ten hold 0.85% to 0.95%. The germline V gene encodes CDR1 SNHLY and CDR2 FYNNEI. V was clipped by 6 bases and J by 7 bases, with 10 bases between them. The CDR3 consists of 12 residues. The chain couples TRBV2 to TRBJ2-1; TRBD2 might be the D (6 bases). The origin of this receptor is a woman under 30 who had recovered from COVID-19. The sequencing input was peripheral blood. The CDR3 DNA sequence: TGTGCCAGCAGCGGGAGTGGGAATGAGCAGTTCTTC. Protein product: CASSGSGNEQFF.